The rows below give T cell receptor beta chains drawn from one sample of a study of identical twins. MiXCR, applied by TCRdb to the 5' RACE reads, yields one record per CDR3 protein. The sample shows under 500,000 distinct CDR3 sequences, roughly an eighth of them seen only once. The sample was also linked to a second study, of yellow fever vaccine responses in identical twins.

The specimen sequenced was CD4+ T cells sorted from blood. The source of these receptors is a woman between 18 and 29 years old in good health. Each CDR3 is given without its conserved first and last residue. Some rows have no size entry. The others give once, few or many, or a class for an expanded clone.

CDR3 length | V gene | clone size | CDR3 protein
14 | TRBV29-1 | few | SVDKGIGRSEETQY
12 | TRBV18 | few | ASSPAGGRDAAF
13 | TRBV5-1 | many | ASSLGTANTGELF
12 | TRBV7-2 | few | ASSQLTGSAIQY
11 | TRBV15 | many | ATSRAGIYEQY
16 | TRBV12-3/TRBV12-4 | NA | ASSQQTSGGARYNEQF
15 | TRBV18 | NA | ASSPLVAARSQETQY
14 | TRBV11-2 | NA | ASSQIPGQGEHEQY
13 | TRBV7-2 | few | ASSLDGTTNYGYT
12 | TRBV20-1 | NA | SAREQGSYNEQF
12 | TRBV30 | few | AWSVAGGLSEQY